This TCR beta chain was retrieved from a study of cytomegalovirus exposure and HLA in healthy donors. General study findings and limits: Reports showed the classifier diagnosing cytomegalovirus status with high specificity and sensitivity. Immune exposure information comprised only CMV serostatus. For most TCR beta V segments, an earlier analysis put the productive rate at about 87% or about 30% of the time.

V lost 4 bases and J lost 8, with 18 bases in between. CDR1 and CDR2 (germline): SNHLY, FYNNEI. The CDR3 is 16 residues long. Both 60 Vbeta primers and 13 Jbeta primers went into the PCR. Original handling: Tens of millions of unique TCR beta chains, about 11 million of them shared, were counted by a later analysis. Produced via immunoSEQ multiplex PCR; TCRdb's table is partial and in-frame only. V and J calls plus clone size are reproduced from that table; the DNA served to infer D and trimming. The repertoire includes 90,000 to 120,000 clones, about 80% of them detected once, and around 5% sits in the top ten. About this clone itself: The target antigen is unknown.

This TCR was recovered from a woman under 30 in good health and CMV-seropositive. Specimen: PBMCs. The chain recombines TRBV2 with TRBJ1-6; no definite D call. The DNA of the CDR3 is TGTGCCAGCAGTGGTCTACCGAGGGAAGATTATTCACCCCTCCACTTT. Translation: CASSGLPREDYSPLHF.